The next 32 T cell receptor beta chains were all read from a single sample in a study of PD-1 blockade in classical Hodgkin lymphoma. TCRdb's table, derived via immunoSEQ multiplex PCR, lists solely in-frame clones and lacks some. The data hold 20,000 to 25,000 clones, with approximately 70% observed a single time. After autologous stem cell transplantation all patients relapsed, and prior brentuximab vedotin exposure differed between cohorts. The sequences come from peripheral blood mononuclear cells (PBMCs), collected at baseline. Receptors were obtained from a human donor with classical Hodgkin lymphoma.

CDR3 sequence (DNA): TGTGCCAGCACTGGGACAGGGAGGGGAAACATTCAGTACTTC. Translating it yields CASTGTGRGNIQYF. The chain combines TRBV5-6 with TRBJ2-4; 9 bases map to TRBD1. The germline CDR1 and CDR2 sequences are SGHDT and YYEEEE. Trimming at V came to 6 bases and at J to 6 bases, leaving 7 bases not matched to a gene. CDR3 length: 14 amino acids.

The chain is built from TRBV19 and TRBJ1-1, with TRBD1 matching 10 bases. The CDR3 runs 17 residues. J was trimmed by 3 bases and V by 0 bases; bases with no gene match: 7. Germline V gene sequence: CDR1 LNHDA, CDR2 SQIVND (reference sequence). In DNA form, the CDR3 reads TGTGCCAGTAGTATAGATCGAGACAGGGGGCTGTACACTGAAGCTTTCTTT. Its translation is CASSIDRDRGLYTEAFF.

The genes are TRBV28 and TRBJ1-6; possible D gene TRBD1, 5 bases. Trimming took 6 bases from V and 10 from J, leaving 19 bases between them. The CDR3 consists of 15 residues. Germline CDR1 reads MDHEN; CDR2 reads SYDVKM. CDR3 protein: CASRPTRRGSSPLHF. The CDR3, as DNA: TGTGCCAGCAGGCCCACCCGCCGGGGGAGCTCACCCCTCCACTTT.

The chain has TRBV13 and TRBJ1-2, with D possibly matching TRBD1 (6 bases). This CDR3 contains 14 residues. Deletions cut 5 bases from V and 5 bases from J, with 15 bases between. CDR1 and CDR2 from the germline V gene are PRHDT and FYEKMQ (reference sequence). The CDR3 sequence is CASSAGRGTYGYTF. The CDR3 coding sequence is TGTGCCAGCAGCGCGGGGAGGGGGACTTATGGCTACACCTTC.

This clone is deemed medium-sized (0.01 to 0.1%). V gene TRBV5-6 combines with J gene TRBJ1-1; 7 bases fit TRBD1. The germline gives CDR1 SGHDT, CDR2 YYEEEE. This CDR3 contains 14 residues. After removal of 3 bases from V and 6 bases from J, the junction contained 8 bases not matched to a gene. The CDR3 protein is CASSSSRDSSEAFF. The CDR3 region has the DNA TGTGCCAGCAGCTCGTCCCGGGACAGTTCTGAAGCTTTCTTT.

The chain employs TRBV5-1 and TRBJ2-4; 10 bases fit TRBD1. CDR3 size: 14 residues. V dropped 4 bases and J dropped 11; count of bases not matched to a gene: 9. Germline CDR1 reads SGHRS; CDR2 reads YFSETQ. CDR3 sequence reads: CASSPRTGGDVQYF. For the CDR3, the DNA is TGCGCCAGCAGCCCCCGGACAGGGGGGGACGTTCAGTACTTC.

The chain employs TRBV27 and TRBJ2-7; 8 nucleotides align to TRBD2. Germline V gene data show CDR1 as MNHEY and CDR2 as SMNVEV (reference sequence). The CDR3 covers 15 residues. V lost 6 bases to trimming and J lost 7 bases; unmatched junction nucleotides: 14. The CDR3 sequence is CASSPHGGANGEQYF. For the CDR3, the DNA is TGTGCCAGCAGCCCCCACGGGGGGGCGAATGGTGAGCAGTACTTC.

This clone was detected only a few times. The chain couples TRBV2 to TRBJ2-4; D not resolved. The germline CDR1 and CDR2 sequences are SNHLY and FYNNEI. This CDR3 is 14 amino acids long. With 2 bases removed from V and 2 bases from J, the gap between germline ends came to 7 bases. CDR3 DNA sequence: TGTGCCAGCAGTGAACGCGAATCCAAAAACATTCAGTACTTC. This codes for CASSERESKNIQYF.

The J gene is TRBJ2-2, the V gene TRBV28, with a weak D call TRBD2 (6 bases). The germline CDR1 and CDR2 sequences are MDHEN and SYDVKM. V lost 2 bases and J 5 bases, leaving 12 bases between the germline ends. This CDR3 spans 15 amino acids. CDR3 sequence (DNA): TGTGCCAGCAGTTTAGGAGGGGCGTGGACCGGGGAGCTGTTTTTT. This codes for CASSLGGAWTGELFF.

The chain links TRBV6-5 to TRBJ2-5, with TRBD2 matching over 8 bases. This CDR3 contains 15 residues. Per germline, CDR1 MNHEY and CDR2 SVGAGI. The J segment lost 5 bases and the V segment lost 0 bases, leaving 5 bases of the junction unmatched. For the CDR3, the DNA is TGTGCCAGCAGTTACTCCGGGGGGGGCACGGAGACCCAGTACTTC. This translates into CASSYSGGGTETQYF.

The V call is TRBV28, the J call TRBJ2-5; 8 nucleotides line up with TRBD2. The CDR3 runs to 14 residues. Germline V gene sequence: CDR1 MDHEN, CDR2 SYDVKM. V gave up 5 bases and J gave up 1 base; unmatched junction bases: 3. CDR3 amino acids: CASSPTSGQETQYF. DNA of the CDR3: TGTGCCAGCAGTCCTACTAGCGGCCAAGAGACCCAGTACTTC.

J is TRBJ2-7 and V is TRBV4-2, with D tentatively TRBD2 (6 bases). Between the trimmed V and J ends, which lost 4 bases and 5 bases, there was a span of 21 bases. The CDR3 contains 16 residues. The germline gives CDR1 LGHNA, CDR2 YNFKEQ. CDR3 in amino acids: CASSPQLGTGQNEQYF. Written as DNA, the CDR3 is TGTGCCAGCAGCCCCCAACTGGGGACTGGCCAGAACGAGCAGTACTTC.

The rearrangement joins TRBV18 to TRBJ2-3, with TRBD2 matching over 11 bases. Losses at the gene ends were 2 bases for V and 2 bases for J; bases not matched to a gene: 3. The CDR3 length is 16 residues. From germline, CDR1 is KGHSH and CDR2 LQKENI. CDR3 sequence: CASSPVGLADTDTQYF. CDR3 in DNA: TGTGCCAGCTCACCAGTGGGACTAGCGGACACAGATACGCAGTATTTT.

The sample holds one count of this clone. The gene calls are TRBV5-4 and TRBJ1-2; 9 positions match TRBD1. With 4 bases clipped from V and 7 bases from J, the junction kept 8 bases outside the gene matches. The CDR3 totals 14 residues. Looked up from germline, CDR1 is SGHNT and CDR2 is YYREEE (reference sequence). CDR3 nucleotides: TGTGCCAGCAGCGCCGGGACAGGGTTCGGTGGCTACACCTTC. Its translation is CASSAGTGFGGYTF.

The chain links TRBV5-1 to TRBJ2-1; D might be TRBD1 or TRBD2, each matching 5 bases. The germline V gene encodes CDR1 SGHRS and CDR2 YFSETQ. CDR3 size: 14 residues. Trimming shortened V by 3 bases and J by 6 bases, and 13 bases separated the two germline ends. CDR3 protein: CASSYLRGPNEQFF. The DNA for the CDR3 is TGCGCCAGCAGCTACCTCCGGGGCCCCAATGAGCAGTTCTTC. Variable domain in full (rest from reference TRBV5-1 and TRBJ2-1): KAGVTQTPRYLIKTRGQQVTLSCSPISGHRSVSWYQQTPGQGLQFLFEYFSETQRNKGNFPGRFSGRQFSNSRSEMNVSTLELGDSALYLCASSYLRGPNEQFFGPGTRLTVL.

The V gene is TRBV10-2, the J gene TRBJ1-1, with D possibly matching TRBD1 (5 bases). The CDR3 has 13 residues. Per the germline V gene, CDR1 is WSHSY and CDR2 is SAAADI. V lost 5 bases to trimming and J lost 0 bases, with 7 bases between them. CDR3 in DNA: TGCGCCAGCAGTCTAGGGGTGAACACTGAAGCTTTCTTT. Residues: CASSLGVNTEAFF.

In its sample, this clone was seen a few times. The gene calls are TRBV9 and TRBJ2-5; D is undetermined. CDR1 SGDLS and CDR2 YYNGEE come from the germline V gene. The CDR3 contains 13 residues. The germline V and J ends were trimmed by 2 bases and 1 base, with 6 bases remaining between them. The CDR3 reads CASSVDLQETQYF. Written as DNA, the CDR3 is TGTGCCAGCAGCGTCGACCTCCAAGAGACCCAGTACTTC.

This chain connects TRBV7-8 to TRBJ1-1, with a weak D call TRBD1 (5 bases). Germline V gene sequence: CDR1 SGHVS, CDR2 FQNEAQ. The CDR3 is 13 amino acids. V was cut by 6 bases and J by 1 base, with 9 bases left in between. The CDR3 sequence: CASSVRENTEAFF. CDR3 nucleotide sequence: TGTGCCAGCAGTGTCAGGGAGAACACTGAAGCTTTCTTT. Looking up the rest from reference TRBV7-8 and TRBJ1-1 gives the full variable domain: GAGVSQSPRYKVAKRGQDVALRCDPISGHVSLFWYQQALGQGPEFLTYFQNEAQLDKSGLPSDRFFAERPEGSVSTLKIQRTQQEDSAVYLCASSVRENTEAFFGQGTRLTVV.

The V and J genes are TRBV25-1 and TRBJ1-4; TRBD1 might be the D (5 bases). V gave up 8 bases and J gave up 10 bases, with 14 bases separating them. This CDR3 has 12 residues. Germline V gives CDR1 MGHDK, CDR2 SYGVNS. CDR3 nucleotide sequence: TGTGCCAGCGGTTTGGGCCAGGGAAAACTGTTTTTT. This encodes CASGLGQGKLFF.

The rearrangement links TRBV7-9 to TRBJ2-7; maybe TRBD2 (6 bases). Trimming pared 5 bases from V and 6 bases from J, leaving 17 bases between. This CDR3 spans 14 amino acids. Germline V gene lookup returns CDR1 SEHNR and CDR2 FQNEAQ (reference sequence). The CDR3 sequence: CASSLGTSYGEQYF. The CDR3, as DNA: TGTGCCAGCAGCCTCGGCACTAGCTACGGCGAGCAGTACTTC.

V and J are TRBV7-9 and TRBJ2-2; weak D call: TRBD2 (6 bases). Germline V gene lookup returns CDR1 SEHNR and CDR2 FQNEAQ (reference sequence). The CDR3 runs 15 residues. Deletions cut 8 bases from V and 7 bases from J, with 20 bases between. The CDR3 sequence: CASVFEGGVSGELFF. The DNA of the CDR3 is TGTGCCAGCGTCTTCGAAGGAGGGGTTAGCGGGGAGCTGTTTTTT.

The chain carries TRBV5-4 and TRBJ2-1; D call uncertain. Germline-derived CDR1 and CDR2 are SGHNT and YYREEE (reference sequence). The V end was cut by 0 bases, the J end by 11 bases, with 12 bases between. The CDR3 spans 13 residues. CDR3 amino acids: CASSLAQASKQFF. In DNA, the CDR3 is TGTGCCAGCAGCTTGGCCCAGGCGTCGAAGCAGTTCTTC.

This clone was detected only once. The V call is TRBV6-6, the J call TRBJ2-7; D might be TRBD1 (5 bases). V was cut by 4 bases and J by 3 bases, with 10 bases left in between. Germline V gives CDR1 MNHNY, CDR2 SVGAGI (reference sequence). This CDR3 is 13 amino acids long. The CDR3 bases are TGTGCCAGCAGTTCAGGACATAACTACGAGCAGTACTTC. Its protein is CASSSGHNYEQYF.

The chain employs TRBV7-2 and TRBJ2-7; D gene uncertain. CDR3 length: 14 amino acids. CDR1 SGHTA and CDR2 FQGNSA come from the germline V gene. The germline V and J ends were trimmed by 5 bases and 4 bases, with 15 bases remaining between them. CDR3 region: CASSRSSIAYEQYF. The CDR3 DNA reads TGTGCCAGCAGCCGATCCTCAATTGCATACGAGCAGTACTTC.

Only a few counts were recorded for this clone. The CDR3 sequence: CASSFPGDRGYSPLHF. As DNA, the CDR3 is TGTGCCAGCAGTTTCCCCGGGGACAGGGGCTATTCACCCCTCCACTTT. The gene calls are TRBV28 and TRBJ1-6; TRBD1 agrees at 10 bases. In germline, CDR1 is MDHEN, CDR2 SYDVKM. The junction had 7 bases not matched to a gene; V was cut back by 3 bases and J by 8 bases. This CDR3 has 16 residues. Combining the CDR3 with reference TRBV28 and TRBJ1-6 gives the whole variable domain DVKVTQSSRYLVKRTGEKVFLECVQDMDHENMFWYRQDPGLGLRLIYFSYDVKMKEKGDIPEGYSVSREKKERFSLILESASTNQTSMYLCASSFPGDRGYSPLHFGNGTRLTVT.

As DNA, the CDR3 is TGTGCCAGTCAGGTAGACCCCGCCGGGGAGCTGTTTTTT. Amino acid sequence: CASQVDPAGELFF. The chain is built from TRBV19 and TRBJ2-2; D unresolved. The V and J ends lost 8 bases and 6 bases respectively, with 13 bases between them. The CDR3 contains 13 residues. Germline values: CDR1 LNHDA, CDR2 SQIVND (reference sequence).

This chain joins TRBV7-2 and TRBJ1-5; D is ambiguous. This CDR3 has 13 residues. Germline values: CDR1 SGHTA, CDR2 FQGNSA. The V end was cut by 1 base, the J end by 5 bases, with 6 bases between. The chain's CDR3 is CASSLVSDQPQHF. The CDR3 DNA is TGTGCCAGCAGCTTAGTATCAGATCAGCCCCAGCATTTT.

J is TRBJ2-7 and V is TRBV14; D possibly matches TRBD1 or TRBD2 (5 bases each). Germline V CDR1 and CDR2: SGHDN, FVKESK. V lost 4 bases and J 0 bases, leaving 22 bases between the germline ends. CDR3 length: 18 amino acids. The CDR3 DNA reads as TGTGCCAGCAGCCCACGGATCATGCCCCCGGGGACCTCCTACGAGCAGTACTTC. Translating it yields CASSPRIMPPGTSYEQYF.

Here the CDR3 DNA reads TGTGCCAGCGGCGGGGGGGTCAAGGAGACCCAGTACTTC. Protein: CASGGGVKETQYF. This rearrangement joins TRBV19 to TRBJ2-5, with 9 bases matching TRBD2. The J segment lost 5 bases and the V segment lost 9 bases, leaving 7 bases of the junction unmatched. This CDR3 contains 13 residues. Germline loops: CDR1 LNHDA, CDR2 SQIVND (reference sequence).

This rearrangement joins TRBV6-1 to TRBJ1-5; D gene unclear. Trimming took off 5 bases at V and 2 bases at J, with 10 bases between the two ends. This CDR3 contains 14 residues. Germline values: CDR1 MNHNS, CDR2 SASEGT. The CDR3 here is CASSPRWGNQPQHF. CDR3 in DNA: TGTGCCAGCAGTCCGCGTTGGGGCAATCAGCCCCAGCATTTT.

This chain links TRBV5-1 with TRBJ2-3; 15 bases match TRBD2. With 4 bases clipped from V and 5 bases from J, the junction kept 5 bases outside the gene matches. The CDR3 is 16 residues long. Germline V gene sequence: CDR1 SGHRS, CDR2 YFSETQ. The CDR3 DNA follows: TGCGCCAGCAGCCGGACTAGCGGGGGGGCAGGAGATACGCAGTATTTT. This encodes CASSRTSGGAGDTQYF.

The chain is built from TRBV7-8 and TRBJ1-4, with D maybe TRBD1 (6 bases). V shed 1 base and J shed 5 bases, with 11 bases lying between them. This CDR3 region has 15 residues. Germline CDR1 and CDR2: SGHVS and FQNEAQ. Written as DNA, the CDR3 is TGTGCCAGCAGCTTAGATGGGGGCGTGAATGAAAAACTGTTTTTT. Translation gives CASSLDGGVNEKLFF.